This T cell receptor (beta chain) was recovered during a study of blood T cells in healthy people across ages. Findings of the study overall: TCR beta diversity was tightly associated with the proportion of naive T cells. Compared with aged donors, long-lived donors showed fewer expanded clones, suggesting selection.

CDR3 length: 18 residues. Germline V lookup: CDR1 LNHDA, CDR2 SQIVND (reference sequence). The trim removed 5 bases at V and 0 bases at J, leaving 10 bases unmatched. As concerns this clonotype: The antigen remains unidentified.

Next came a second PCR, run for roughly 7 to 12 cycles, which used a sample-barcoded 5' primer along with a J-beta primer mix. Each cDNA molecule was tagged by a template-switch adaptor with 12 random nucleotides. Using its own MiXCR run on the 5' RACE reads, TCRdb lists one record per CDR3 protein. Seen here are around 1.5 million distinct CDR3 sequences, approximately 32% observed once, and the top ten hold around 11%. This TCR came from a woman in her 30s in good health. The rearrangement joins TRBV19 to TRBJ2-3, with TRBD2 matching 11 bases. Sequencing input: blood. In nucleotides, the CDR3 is TGTGCCAGTAGTGCGACTAGCGGGGTTAGATTTAGCACAGATACGCAGTATTTT. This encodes CASSATSGVRFSTDTQYF.